The 5 T cell receptor beta chains below all came from one sample that was sequenced in a study of beta chain features in type 1 diabetes. As every portion of the isolated RNA was reverse transcribed, the sequencing read expressed TCRB transcripts. TCRdb keeps only in-frame clones here, not all; method: immunoSEQ multiplex PCR. The sample comprises approximately 150,000 clones, 9% to 10% of which are singletons, and roughly 2.5% rests with the top ten. Sequenced sample: central memory CD4+ T cells from blood. All receptors come from a woman aged 18-29 years in good health.

The V and J genes are TRBV5-1 and TRBJ2-1, with 8 bases lining up with TRBD2. The CDR3 runs 14 residues. The ends lost 5 bases at V and 7 bases at J; junction bases unmatched: 8. Germline V lookup: CDR1 SGHRS, CDR2 YFSETQ. The chain's CDR3 is CASSSGTRGNEQFF. As DNA, the CDR3 is TGCGCCAGCAGTTCCGGGACTAGGGGTAATGAGCAGTTCTTC.

The sample holds a few counts of this clone. The gene calls are TRBV25-1 and TRBJ1-2, with 7 bases identical to TRBD1. Looked up from germline, CDR1 is MGHDK and CDR2 is SYGVNS. This CDR3 has 12 residues. Germline trimming cut 10 bases from V and 8 bases from J; bases unmatched to any gene: 10. CDR3 sequence (DNA): TGTGCCACCGGGGACAGCTCCTTGGGCTACACCTTC. It yields the protein CATGDSSLGYTF.

The chain recombines TRBV30 with TRBJ1-2; D is unresolved. V was shortened by 0 bases and J by 5 bases, with 10 bases between the two germline ends. The CDR3 has 13 amino acids. CDR1 is GTSNPN, CDR2 SVGIG, per germline (reference sequence). The CDR3 is CAWSVQHRYGYTF. DNA for the CDR3: TGTGCCTGGAGTGTACAACACAGATATGGCTACACCTTC.

The chain recombines TRBV4-1 with TRBJ1-1; 9 positions match TRBD1. V lost 4 bases, J lost 5 bases, and 17 bases stayed unmatched. The CDR3 length is 18 residues. The germline gives CDR1 MGHRA, CDR2 YSYEKL. The DNA of the CDR3 is TGCGCCAGCAGCCTTGAGGACGGGACAGGGACGGTTGGGACTGAAGCTTTCTTT. Encoded protein: CASSLEDGTGTVGTEAFF.

This clone was detected only a few times. The gene calls are TRBV4-3 and TRBJ2-2; a possible D gene is TRBD2 (6 bases). Trimming pared 4 bases from V and 6 bases from J, leaving 15 bases between. The CDR3 totals 15 residues. Germline lookup yields CDR1 LGHNA and CDR2 YSLEER. The CDR3 DNA follows: TGCGCCAGCAGCCGAGGACTAACCCCGGCCGGGGAGCTGTTTTTT. Amino acids: CASSRGLTPAGELFF.